The rows below give T cell receptor beta chains drawn from one sample of a study of blood T cell repertoires in COVID-19. The data were produced by immunoSEQ multiplex PCR, yet TCRdb's version contains in-frame clones alone and is incomplete. This sample has some 520,000 clones; roughly nine tenths occur once, and the top ten carry 0.9%. Sequencing used peripheral blood. Receptor source: a man between 18 and 29 years old with COVID-19, enrolled during active disease. The CDR3 runs from the conserved cysteine through the conserved F or W. Fields, in order: clone size, J gene, V gene, D gene, CDR3 DNA, CDR3 protein. The D gene is left open where the match is weak. Clone sizes are given selectively: once, few, many, or a class where the clone is expanded.

NA TRBJ2-1 TRBV7-8 NA TGTGCCAGCAGCCGCTGGGCGGGATGGAATGAGCAGTTCTTC CASSRWAGWNEQFF
NA TRBJ1-2 TRBV4-1 TRBD1 TGCGCCAGCAGCCCCAGGGGGGAGGCTAACTATGGCTACACCTTC CASSPRGEANYGYTF
NA TRBJ2-1 TRBV2 TRBD2 TGTGCCAGCAGTGAACGGGCTAGCGGGGGCAATGAGCAGTTCTTC CASSERASGGNEQFF
NA TRBJ1-2 TRBV7-2 TRBD1 TGTGCCAGCAGCTCTAGACAGGGGATCTATGGCTACACCTTC CASSSRQGIYGYTF
NA TRBJ2-7 TRBV10-3 TRBD1 TGTGCCATCAGCGGACAGGGCCACGAGCAGTACTTC CAISGQGHEQYF
once TRBJ2-5 TRBV5-1 TRBD2 TGCGCCAGCAGCCTCGGGACTAGCGGGAGCGGTGAGACCCAGTACTTC CASSLGTSGSGETQYF
NA TRBJ1-2 TRBV6-5 TRBD1 TGTGCCAGCAGTTGGGACAGGGGGCGAGGCTACACCTTC CASSWDRGRGYTF
NA TRBJ2-3 TRBV15 TRBD2 TGTGCCACCAGCAGCGGACTAGCGGGCGCAGATACGCAGTATTTT CATSSGLAGADTQYF
once TRBJ2-2 TRBV11-3 TRBD2 TGTGTCAGCAGCCTTAGCGGGTTAAACACCGGGGAGCTGTTTTTT CVSSLSGLNTGELFF
NA TRBJ2-2 TRBV10-3 TRBD2 TGTGCCATCAGCCCCTCGGGAGCGGGAGTCGTCACCGGGGAGCTGTTTTTT CAISPSGAGVVTGELFF
NA TRBJ2-3 TRBV10-3 TRBD1 TGTGCCATTCGTCCGGGACAGGCGAACACAGATACGCAGTATTTT CAIRPGQANTDTQYF
NA TRBJ1-1 TRBV6-5 TRBD1 TGTGCCGTCGGGGCCAGGGGGACTGAAGCTTTCTTT CAVGARGTEAFF
NA TRBJ2-7 TRBV18 NA TGTGCCAGCTCACCACAATCCGCGGGCGTCTACGAGCAGTACTTC CASSPQSAGVYEQYF
NA TRBJ1-2 TRBV4-1 TRBD1 TGCGCCAGCAGCCAAGATGCCAGGGACAGCGGAGTCTATGGCTACACCTTC CASSQDARDSGVYGYTF
NA TRBJ2-1 TRBV11-2 TRBD2 TGTGCCAGCAGCTTTACTAGCGGGACTTACAATGAGCAGTTCTTC CASSFTSGTYNEQFF
NA TRBJ2-7 TRBV7-2 TRBD2 TGTGCCAGCAGCTTAGTAGCGGGAGGCTATTACGAGCAGTACTTC CASSLVAGGYYEQYF
NA TRBJ2-3 TRBV2 NA TGTGCCAGCAGTCTGGGTCTAGGGGACACAGATACGCAGTATTTT CASSLGLGDTDTQYF
NA TRBJ1-2 TRBV6-6 TRBD1 TGTGCCAGCGGGTTAACAGGGGACTATGGCTACACCTTC CASGLTGDYGYTF
NA TRBJ2-1 TRBV5-1 TRBD2 TGCGCCAGCAGCTTCACTAGCGGACACAATGAGCAGTTCTTC CASSFTSGHNEQFF
few TRBJ2-2 TRBV4-2 NA TGTGCCAGCAGCCAAGAGAGGCTTGACACCGGGGAGCTGTTTTTT CASSQERLDTGELFF
NA TRBJ2-3 TRBV11-2 TRBD2 TGTGCCAGCAGCTTAGATAGCGGGGGGGCCACAGATACGCAGTATTTT CASSLDSGGATDTQYF
once TRBJ2-1 TRBV6-5 TRBD1 TGTGCCAGCAGTTACCGGGACAGAGACTACAATGAGCAGTTCTTC CASSYRDRDYNEQFF
NA TRBJ2-7 TRBV5-6 TRBD1 TGTGCCAGCAGGGGGACAGGGGGCCTCTACGAGCAGTACTTC CASRGTGGLYEQYF
NA TRBJ2-1 TRBV19 TRBD2 TGTGCCAGTAGCCCGACTAGCGGGAGATTGTCCTACAATGAGCAGTTCTTC CASSPTSGRLSYNEQFF
few TRBJ2-3 TRBV19 NA TGTGCCAGTAGTATAGGGCCAAACACAGATACGCAGTATTTT CASSIGPNTDTQYF
NA TRBJ2-3 TRBV4-1 TRBD2 TGCGCCAGCAGCCAAGAGCCCGGGACTAAGCATACGCAGTATTTT CASSQEPGTKHTQYF
NA TRBJ2-3 TRBV19 NA TGTGCCAGTAGTCGGGTCAGCAGCACAGATACGCAGTATTTT CASSRVSSTDTQYF
NA TRBJ1-1 TRBV3-1/TRBV3-2 TRBD1 TGTGCCAGCAGCCAAGTAGCAGGGGGCGCGACCGCTTTCTTT CASSQVAGGATAFF
NA TRBJ2-3 TRBV13 NA TGTGCCAGCAGCTTAACCCACGAAGGAGACCAGACAGATACGCAGTATTTT CASSLTHEGDQTDTQYF
NA TRBJ2-7 TRBV5-1 TRBD1 TGCGCCAGCAGCTCTGGGACAGGGTACAGCTCCTACGAGCAGTACTTC CASSSGTGYSSYEQYF
NA TRBJ2-3 TRBV2 TRBD2 TGTGCCAGCAGCGTCAGGCCGGGACTAGCGATCACAGATACGCAGTATTTT CASSVRPGLAITDTQYF
NA TRBJ2-3 TRBV19 NA TGTGCCAGTAGTAGCGACAGCGTCGATTTTGATACGCAGTATTTT CASSSDSVDFDTQYF
once TRBJ2-1 TRBV11-2 TRBD1 TGTGCCAGCAGCTTAGGGGCAGGGGGACACAATGAGCAGTTCTTC CASSLGAGGHNEQFF
NA TRBJ2-7 TRBV3-1/TRBV3-2 NA TGTGCCAGCAGCCAAGTGGCGGGATACGAGCAGTACTTC CASSQVAGYEQYF
NA TRBJ2-3 TRBV4-2 NA TGTGCCAGCAGCCAATCCCCGAGACTAGAGACCGATACGCAGTATTTT CASSQSPRLETDTQYF
NA TRBJ2-1 TRBV2 TRBD2 TGTGCCAGCAGTAGACTAGCGGGGAACAATGAGCAGTTCTTC CASSRLAGNNEQFF
NA TRBJ1-2 TRBV5-6 NA TGTGCCAGCCGAAAAGGAGGGGTACTAGGCTACACCTTC CASRKGGVLGYTF